These 2 T cell receptor beta chains came from one sample sequenced in a study of PD-L1 blockade in urothelial cancer. The time point: peripheral blood 6 weeks after treatment start. Some clones are missing from TCRdb's copy, which holds only in-frame ones; the method was immunoSEQ multiplex PCR. The sample lists 75,000 to 95,000 clones; approximately 90% were seen once. This specimen was PBMCs, taken around atezolizumab (anti-PD-L1) treatment. The receptors shown here come from a woman of 80 years or more with urothelial cancer.

The chain combines TRBV30 with TRBJ1-1, with D unclear. The germline gives CDR1 GTSNPN, CDR2 SVGIG (reference sequence). V was clipped by 3 bases and J by 5 bases, with 16 bases between them. There are 14 residues in the CDR3. The CDR3, as DNA: TGTGCCTGGAGGTCCAATACCCGGGGTACTGAAGCTTTCTTT. It encodes CAWRSNTRGTEAFF.

The J gene is TRBJ2-1, the V gene TRBV5-6; TRBD1 agrees at 7 bases. This CDR3 has 13 amino acids. Trimming at V came to 1 base and at J to 11 bases, leaving 6 bases not matched to a gene. The germline gives CDR1 SGHDT, CDR2 YYEEEE. The CDR3 region is CASSLYSGQKQFF. In nucleotides, the CDR3 is TGTGCCAGCAGCTTGTATTCGGGACAGAAGCAGTTCTTC.